A single sample is the source of the 23 T cell receptor beta chains below, sequenced in a study of shared clonotypes between healthy human individuals. The data were produced by immunoSEQ multiplex PCR, yet TCRdb's version contains in-frame clones alone and is incomplete. The data show about 600,000 clones, less than 98% seen once. Sequenced sample: naive CD4+ T cells sorted from blood. The subset here: CD45RA+ positively selected. The receptors shown here come from a woman under 40 in good health.

This clone was seen more than once but under ten times. The chain combines TRBV7-9 with TRBJ2-1; 9 bases line up with TRBD2. From germline, CDR1 is SEHNR and CDR2 FQNEAQ (reference sequence). The CDR3 has 14 amino acids. The ends lost 6 bases at V and 3 bases at J; junction bases unmatched: 3. The CDR3 here is CASSRTSDYNEQFF. CDR3 bases: TGTGCCAGCAGTAGGACTAGCGACTACAATGAGCAGTTCTTC.

V is TRBV6-1 and J is TRBJ1-5, with 7 bases fitting TRBD1. In germline, CDR1 is MNHNS, CDR2 SASEGT. J gave up 7 bases and V 4 bases, and 10 bases lay outside the gene matches. This CDR3 comprises 15 residues. The CDR3 region has the DNA TGTGCCAGCAGTGGACCGGGACAGAACTTCCAGCCCCAGCATTTT. It codes for CASSGPGQNFQPQHF.

The chain recombines TRBV5-4 with TRBJ2-7; 10 positions match TRBD1. This CDR3 has 15 residues. Germline V gene data show CDR1 as SGHNT and CDR2 as YYREEE (reference sequence). V was pared by 3 bases and J by 6 bases, with 9 bases of the junction left unmatched. CDR3 bases: TGTGCCAGCAGCTGGGACAGGGGAACCTTTGCCGAGCAGTACTTC. Amino acids: CASSWDRGTFAEQYF.

The chain's CDR3 is CASLGATGELFF. The CDR3 region has the DNA TGTGCCAGCCTGGGGGCTACCGGGGAGCTGTTTTTT. The chain carries TRBV28 and TRBJ2-2, with D possibly being TRBD1 (6 bases). The germline gives CDR1 MDHEN, CDR2 SYDVKM. The V end lost 8 bases, the J end lost 5 bases, and 9 bases lay between the germline ends. This CDR3 region has 12 residues.

CDR3 amino acids: CASRIDGGLNTGELFF. CDR3 coding DNA: TGCGCCAGCAGGATAGACGGGGGGTTGAACACCGGGGAGCTGTTTTTT. The V gene is TRBV4-1, the J gene TRBJ2-2; 7 bases are shared with TRBD2. CDR3 length: 16 amino acids. CDR1 MGHRA and CDR2 YSYEKL come from the germline V gene. Unmatched junction bases numbered 8, after V lost 6 bases and J lost 1 base.

This clone has a handful of counts. V and J are TRBV2 and TRBJ1-5, with D perhaps matching TRBD1 (5 bases). CDR3 length: 17 amino acids. From germline, CDR1 is SNHLY and CDR2 FYNNEI. The V end lost 7 bases, the J end lost 0 bases, and 19 bases lay between the germline ends. In DNA, the CDR3 is TGTGCCAGCAAGGCCGCCGGGGCCCGGGGTAGCAATCAGCCCCAGCATTTT. Protein product: CASKAAGARGSNQPQHF.

V usage is TRBV2 and J usage is TRBJ1-5; D is undetermined. V lost 4 bases and J lost 0, with 7 bases in between. Germline CDR1 and CDR2: SNHLY and FYNNEI. The CDR3 consists of 14 residues. The CDR3 protein is CASSGMYSNQPQHF. The DNA for the CDR3 is TGTGCCAGCAGTGGCATGTATAGCAATCAGCCCCAGCATTTT.

This chain links TRBV28 with TRBJ1-6; weak D call: TRBD1 (5 bases). The CDR3 spans 16 residues. Germline assignment: CDR1 MDHEN and CDR2 SYDVKM. V gave up 4 bases and J gave up 8 bases, with 18 bases separating them. The CDR3 DNA reads as TGTGCCAGCAGTTGGAGTTTGGGACTGGATCATTCACCCCTCCACTTT. As protein: CASSWSLGLDHSPLHF.

This clone came up once. The chain carries TRBV11-1 and TRBJ2-1; a weak D match, TRBD2 (6 bases). Germline V gives CDR1 SGHAT, CDR2 FQDESV (reference sequence). This CDR3 is 15 amino acids long. Trimming removed 5 bases at V and 0 bases at J, with 11 bases between. DNA of the CDR3: TGTGCCAGCAGCCCTACTAGCCTCTCCTACAATGAGCAGTTCTTC. This encodes CASSPTSLSYNEQFF. The entire variable domain, with the rest obtained from reference TRBV11-1 and TRBJ2-1, is as follows: EAEVAQSPRYKITEKSQAVAFWCDPISGHATLYWYRQILGQGPELLVQFQDESVVDDSQLPKDRFSAERLKGVDSTLKIQPAELGDSAMYLCASSPTSLSYNEQFFGPGTRLTVL.

The rearrangement uses TRBV27 and TRBJ2-3; D unresolved. This CDR3 contains 13 residues. V was trimmed by 7 bases and J by 1 base, leaving 9 bases between them. Looked up from germline, CDR1 is MNHEY and CDR2 is SMNVEV (reference sequence). The CDR3 spells CASTQTGTDTQYF. The CDR3 DNA follows: TGTGCCAGCACACAAACAGGCACAGATACGCAGTATTTT.

The chain recombines TRBV6-1 with TRBJ2-7, with 13 bases identical to TRBD2. The CDR3 spans 15 residues. The J segment lost 4 bases and the V segment lost 3 bases, leaving 3 bases of the junction unmatched. Looked up from germline, CDR1 is MNHNS and CDR2 is SASEGT. Written as DNA, the CDR3 is TGTGCCAGCAGTGACCTGACTAGCGGGAGGTACGAGCAGTACTTC. It yields the protein CASSDLTSGRYEQYF.

This rearrangement joins TRBV13 to TRBJ2-3, with D tentatively TRBD2 (6 bases). V was shortened by 1 base and J by 3 bases, with 14 bases between the two germline ends. CDR1 PRHDT and CDR2 FYEKMQ come from the germline V gene (reference sequence). The length of the CDR3 is 16 residues. CDR3 nucleotide sequence: TGTGCCAGCAGCTTAGTTGCGGTAGCGGATACAGATACGCAGTATTTT. Amino acids: CASSLVAVADTDTQYF.

J is TRBJ1-3 and V is TRBV7-9; D unresolved. The CDR3 has 13 residues. Trimming left V 2 bases short and J 4 bases short, with 6 bases between. Germline CDR1 is SEHNR and CDR2 is FQNEAQ (reference sequence). CDR3 coding DNA: TGTGCCAGCAGCTTAACGGCCGGAAACACCATATATTTT. Translation: CASSLTAGNTIYF.

This rearrangement joins TRBV6-5 to TRBJ2-7; maybe TRBD1 (6 bases). The germline V gene has CDR1 MNHEY and CDR2 SVGAGI. The CDR3 consists of 13 residues. Trimming left V 7 bases short and J 0 bases short, with 10 bases between. CDR3 nucleotide sequence: TGTGCCAGCAAAACAGGGTTCTCCTACGAGCAGTACTTC. Its protein is CASKTGFSYEQYF.

The chain has TRBV29-1 and TRBJ2-3; D may be TRBD1 (6 bases). V lost 5 bases, J lost 2 bases, and 11 bases lay in between. Looked up from germline, CDR1 is SQVTM and CDR2 is ANQGSEA. The CDR3 sequence is 13 residues long. CDR3 sequence (DNA): TGCAGCGTTAAAAGACAGGACACAGATACGCAGTATTTT. Translation: CSVKRQDTDTQYF.

This chain joins TRBV6-1 and TRBJ1-1, with D possibly matching TRBD1 (5 bases). The germline CDR1 and CDR2 sequences are MNHNS and SASEGT. Trimming pared 3 bases from V and 1 base from J, leaving 9 bases between. The length of the CDR3 is 14 residues. The CDR3, as DNA: TGTGCCAGCAGTGATTTGGGGGGGAACACTGAAGCTTTCTTT. Residues: CASSDLGGNTEAFF.

The rearrangement uses TRBV7-9 and TRBJ2-3, with a weak D call TRBD2 (5 bases). The CDR3 runs to 16 residues. The germline V gene encodes CDR1 SEHNR and CDR2 FQNEAQ (reference sequence). With 2 bases removed from V and 2 bases from J, the gap between germline ends came to 14 bases. The CDR3 region is CASSLRIGSDTDTQYF. The CDR3 DNA sequence: TGTGCCAGCAGCTTAAGGATAGGGAGTGACACAGATACGCAGTATTTT.

This clone occurred a few times. The chain joins TRBV28 to TRBJ1-1; TRBD1 matches 7 bases. The CDR3 loop spans 12 amino acids. Per the germline V gene, CDR1 is MDHEN and CDR2 is SYDVKM. V gave up 6 bases and J gave up 4 bases; unmatched junction bases: 2. CDR3 bases: TGTGCCAGCAGGGACAGGCCCACTGAAGCTTTCTTT. Encoded protein: CASRDRPTEAFF.

J is TRBJ1-1 and V is TRBV5-6; D is unresolved. Trimming removed 3 bases from V and 0 bases from J, with 6 bases in between. CDR3 length: 13 amino acids. CDR1 SGHDT and CDR2 YYEEEE come from the germline V gene. The CDR3 bases are TGTGCCAGCAGCTCGGAGGTGAACACTGAAGCTTTCTTT. As protein: CASSSEVNTEAFF.

The J gene is TRBJ2-3, the V gene TRBV7-8; D is unclear. V shed 2 bases and J shed 5 bases, with 14 bases lying between them. CDR1 is SGHVS, CDR2 FQNEAQ, per germline. The CDR3 sequence is 15 residues long. In nucleotides, the CDR3 is TGTGCCAGCAGCTTAATGCTTATAGGTGGAGATACGCAGTATTTT. Translating it yields CASSLMLIGGDTQYF.

The chain has TRBV2 and TRBJ1-3; TRBD1 agrees at 10 bases. The germline gives CDR1 SNHLY, CDR2 FYNNEI. CDR3 length: 13 residues. Trimming removed 8 bases from V and 4 bases from J; junction bases left unmatched: 2. The CDR3 DNA is TGTGCCAGCGGGACAGGGGTCGGAAACACCATATATTTT. Amino acids: CASGTGVGNTIYF.

CDR3 protein: CASSQDPWGTEAFF. The DNA of the CDR3 is TGCGCCAGCAGCCAAGATCCCTGGGGGACTGAAGCTTTCTTT. The rearrangement links TRBV4-1 to TRBJ1-1, with D perhaps matching TRBD1 (5 bases). The V gene lost 0 bases and the J gene lost 5 bases, with 10 bases spanning the gap. Germline V CDR1 and CDR2: MGHRA, YSYEKL. CDR3 size: 14 residues.

The chain combines TRBV7-7 with TRBJ1-4; TRBD1 agrees at 9 bases. The J segment lost 8 bases and the V segment lost 5 bases, leaving 9 bases of the junction unmatched. CDR3 length equals 15 residues. Germline values: CDR1 SSHAT, CDR2 FNYEAQ (reference sequence). The CDR3 sequence: CASSRSGTGQEKLFF. The CDR3 nucleotides are TGTGCCAGCAGCCGCTCCGGGACAGGGCAGGAAAAACTGTTTTTT.